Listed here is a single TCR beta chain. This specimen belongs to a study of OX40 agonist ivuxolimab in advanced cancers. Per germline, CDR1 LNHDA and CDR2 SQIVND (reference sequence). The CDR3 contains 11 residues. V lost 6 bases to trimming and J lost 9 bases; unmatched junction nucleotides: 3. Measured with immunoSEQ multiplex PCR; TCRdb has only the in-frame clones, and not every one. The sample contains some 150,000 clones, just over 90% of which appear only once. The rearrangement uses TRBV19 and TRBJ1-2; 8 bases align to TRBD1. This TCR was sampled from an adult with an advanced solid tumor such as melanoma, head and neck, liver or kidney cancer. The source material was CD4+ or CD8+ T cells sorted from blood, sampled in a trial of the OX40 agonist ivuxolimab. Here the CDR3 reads CASRTGESYTF. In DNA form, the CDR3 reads TGTGCCAGTAGGACAGGGGAGAGCTACACCTTC.